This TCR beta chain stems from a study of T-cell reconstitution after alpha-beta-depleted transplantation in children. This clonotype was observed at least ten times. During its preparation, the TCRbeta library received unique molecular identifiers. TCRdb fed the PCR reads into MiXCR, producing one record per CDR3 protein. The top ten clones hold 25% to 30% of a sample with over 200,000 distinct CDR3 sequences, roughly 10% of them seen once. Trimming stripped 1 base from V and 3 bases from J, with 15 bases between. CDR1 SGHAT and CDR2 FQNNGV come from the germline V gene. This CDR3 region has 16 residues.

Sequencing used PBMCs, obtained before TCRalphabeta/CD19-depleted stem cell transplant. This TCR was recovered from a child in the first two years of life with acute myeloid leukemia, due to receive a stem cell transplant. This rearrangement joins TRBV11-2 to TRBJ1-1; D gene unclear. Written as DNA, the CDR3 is TGTGCCAGCAGCTTAGGAGTGGATCGGCCAGACACTGAAGCTTTCTTT. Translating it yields CASSLGVDRPDTEAFF.